The sequence of this TCR beta chain was determined in a study of early T cells in non-severe SARS-CoV-2 infection. At the level of the study: The study sequenced bulk RNA from unsorted whole blood, with chains unpaired.

From germline, CDR1 is DFQATT and CDR2 SNEGSKA (reference sequence). V shed 2 bases and J 0 bases; nucleotides not matched to a gene: 7. The CDR3 consists of 15 residues. The library protocol tagged individual cDNA molecules with unique molecular identifiers. TCRdb passed the 5' RACE reads through MiXCR, listing each CDR3 protein once. Of tens of thousands of distinct CDR3 sequences listed, 5.6% were seen once; the top ten hold 6.8%. This clonotype was recorded many times. Antigen specificity is unknown. Whole-study results and caveats: Lookups in VDJdb leaned toward anti-spike CD8 responses and missed private and CD4 specificities.

The chain carries TRBV20-1 and TRBJ2-7; 7 nucleotides align to TRBD1. Sequencing was performed on whole blood. The clonotype was recovered from an adult who was a healthcare worker with PCR-confirmed SARS-CoV-2 infection or an uninfected control (not recorded which). This CDR3 is CSARTGTANSYEQYF. In nucleotides, the CDR3 is TGCAGTGCTAGAACCGGGACAGCGAACTCCTACGAGCAGTACTTC.